A selection of T cell receptor beta chains follows, all from one sample in a study of tumor-infiltrating lymphocytes in primary liver carcinoma. Via MiXCR, TCRdb re-called the multiplex PCR reads, giving one row per CDR3 protein. Of over 100,000 distinct CDR3 sequences listed, approximately 68% were seen once; the top ten hold more than 7%. The sample was tumor-adjacent normal liver tissue. The source of these receptors is a woman aged 60 to 75 with primary liver carcinoma and hepatitis B virus infection. Both conserved end residues are part of each CDR3. A D gene is named only where the DNA matches it firmly. Clone size appears in some rows only: once, few, many, or a class for an expanded clone.

>NA|TRBD1|TRBV2|TRBJ1-1
TGTGCCAGTAGCGCGGGACAGGGGTTACGAGAAGCTTTCTTT
CASSAGQGLREAFF
>NA|NA|TRBV6-6|TRBJ2-6
TGTGCCAGCAATAAATGGGGCAGCGCCAACATCCTGACCTTC
CASNKWGSANILTF
>NA|NA|TRBV28|TRBJ1-1
TGTGCCAGCAGTTTAGGTCACACTGAAGCTTCCTTC
CASSLGHTEASF
>many|TRBD1|TRBV7-9|TRBJ1-1
TGTGCCAGCAGCTTAGTCCAGGGACAGGGTAACACTGAAGCTTTCTTT
CASSLVQGQGNTEAFF
>NA|NA|TRBV28|TRBJ2-2
TGTACCAGCTCGGACGTTCACATGAATACCGGGGAGCTGTTTTTT
CTSSDVHMNTGELFF
>NA|TRBD1|TRBV6-2/TRBV6-3|TRBJ2-2
TGTGCCAGTAGCTACGACAGGGTAAACACCGGGGAGCTGTTTTTT
CASSYDRVNTGELFF
>NA|NA|TRBV12-3/TRBV12-4|TRBJ2-2
TGTGCCAGCACCCCAATGGGTAGTACCAGGGGGCTGTTTTTT
CASTPMGSTRGLFF
>many|TRBD1|TRBV6-1|TRBJ2-1
TGTGCCAGCAGACCATACCGGGACAGCCCCCTGGGCAATGAGCAGTTCTTC
CASRPYRDSPLGNEQFF
>NA|NA|TRBV11-2|TRBJ1-2
TGTGCCAGCAGCTTAGGGGCCGCTTTTGGCTACGCCTTT
CASSLGAAFGYAF
>NA|NA|TRBV11-3|TRBJ2-7
TGTGTCTGCAGCTTAGGGGCATCTTACGAGCAGTACTTC
CVCSLGASYEQYF
>NA|NA|TRBV12-3/TRBV12-4|TRBJ1-6
TGTGCCAGCAGTTACGAACCCATTGGCCATAATTCACCCCTCCACTTT
CASSYEPIGHNSPLHF
>many|TRBD1|TRBV7-9|TRBJ2-1
TGTGCCAGCAGCTGGGACAGCCACTCCAATGAGCAGTTCTTC
CASSWDSHSNEQFF
>many|TRBD2|TRBV7-8|TRBJ2-3
TGTGCCAGCAGCGTACTCGGACTAGCGGCGGTGGAAACAGATACGCAGTATTTT
CASSVLGLAAVETDTQYF
>once|NA|TRBV11-3|TRBJ2-7
TGTGCCAGCAGCTTGCACGTTACCTCTATCTACGAGCAGTACTTC
CASSLHVTSIYEQYF
>once|TRBD2|TRBV7-8|TRBJ2-1
TGTGCCAGCAGCTTAGCGAGGAGCGGGAGAGCCCAGCAGTTCTTC
CASSLARSGRAQQFF
>few|TRBD2|TRBV11-2|TRBJ2-2
TGTGCCAGCAGCCCGGGAGGACTAGCAGGAACTTTTGGCGGGGAGCTGTTTTTT
CASSPGGLAGTFGGELFF
>many|NA|TRBV12-3/TRBV12-4|TRBJ2-3
TGTGCCAGCAGTCTCCGCAGGGGAGGGGATACGCAGTATTTT
CASSLRRGGDTQYF
>many|TRBD2|TRBV4-1|TRBJ2-7
TGCGCCAGCAGCCAAGACGCCGGGGGGAGCGGGCAGTACTTC
CASSQDAGGSGQYF
>many|TRBD2|TRBV12-3/TRBV12-4|TRBJ2-7
TGTGCCAGCAGCCCATGGAAGGCGGGAGGGCGTCACTACGAGCAGTACTTC
CASSPWKAGGRHYEQYF
>NA|TRBD1|TRBV18|TRBJ1-2
TGTGCCAGCTCACCGGACAGGGGGCTGGGCTACACCTTC
CASSPDRGLGYTF